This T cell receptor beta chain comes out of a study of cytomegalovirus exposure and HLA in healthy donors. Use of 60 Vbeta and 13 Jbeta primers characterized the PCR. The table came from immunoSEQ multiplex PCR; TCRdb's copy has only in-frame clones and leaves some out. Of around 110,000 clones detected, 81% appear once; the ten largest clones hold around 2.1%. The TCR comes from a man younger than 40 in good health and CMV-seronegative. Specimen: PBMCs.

CDR3 amino acids: CASTPGVSGYTF. For the CDR3, the DNA is TGTGCCAGCACTCCAGGGGTTTCTGGCTACACCTTC. This sequence joins TRBV6-1 and TRBJ1-2; D is possibly TRBD1 (6 bases). This CDR3 has 12 residues. Trimming pared 7 bases from V and 7 bases from J, leaving 13 bases between. Germline V gives CDR1 MNHNS, CDR2 SASEGT.